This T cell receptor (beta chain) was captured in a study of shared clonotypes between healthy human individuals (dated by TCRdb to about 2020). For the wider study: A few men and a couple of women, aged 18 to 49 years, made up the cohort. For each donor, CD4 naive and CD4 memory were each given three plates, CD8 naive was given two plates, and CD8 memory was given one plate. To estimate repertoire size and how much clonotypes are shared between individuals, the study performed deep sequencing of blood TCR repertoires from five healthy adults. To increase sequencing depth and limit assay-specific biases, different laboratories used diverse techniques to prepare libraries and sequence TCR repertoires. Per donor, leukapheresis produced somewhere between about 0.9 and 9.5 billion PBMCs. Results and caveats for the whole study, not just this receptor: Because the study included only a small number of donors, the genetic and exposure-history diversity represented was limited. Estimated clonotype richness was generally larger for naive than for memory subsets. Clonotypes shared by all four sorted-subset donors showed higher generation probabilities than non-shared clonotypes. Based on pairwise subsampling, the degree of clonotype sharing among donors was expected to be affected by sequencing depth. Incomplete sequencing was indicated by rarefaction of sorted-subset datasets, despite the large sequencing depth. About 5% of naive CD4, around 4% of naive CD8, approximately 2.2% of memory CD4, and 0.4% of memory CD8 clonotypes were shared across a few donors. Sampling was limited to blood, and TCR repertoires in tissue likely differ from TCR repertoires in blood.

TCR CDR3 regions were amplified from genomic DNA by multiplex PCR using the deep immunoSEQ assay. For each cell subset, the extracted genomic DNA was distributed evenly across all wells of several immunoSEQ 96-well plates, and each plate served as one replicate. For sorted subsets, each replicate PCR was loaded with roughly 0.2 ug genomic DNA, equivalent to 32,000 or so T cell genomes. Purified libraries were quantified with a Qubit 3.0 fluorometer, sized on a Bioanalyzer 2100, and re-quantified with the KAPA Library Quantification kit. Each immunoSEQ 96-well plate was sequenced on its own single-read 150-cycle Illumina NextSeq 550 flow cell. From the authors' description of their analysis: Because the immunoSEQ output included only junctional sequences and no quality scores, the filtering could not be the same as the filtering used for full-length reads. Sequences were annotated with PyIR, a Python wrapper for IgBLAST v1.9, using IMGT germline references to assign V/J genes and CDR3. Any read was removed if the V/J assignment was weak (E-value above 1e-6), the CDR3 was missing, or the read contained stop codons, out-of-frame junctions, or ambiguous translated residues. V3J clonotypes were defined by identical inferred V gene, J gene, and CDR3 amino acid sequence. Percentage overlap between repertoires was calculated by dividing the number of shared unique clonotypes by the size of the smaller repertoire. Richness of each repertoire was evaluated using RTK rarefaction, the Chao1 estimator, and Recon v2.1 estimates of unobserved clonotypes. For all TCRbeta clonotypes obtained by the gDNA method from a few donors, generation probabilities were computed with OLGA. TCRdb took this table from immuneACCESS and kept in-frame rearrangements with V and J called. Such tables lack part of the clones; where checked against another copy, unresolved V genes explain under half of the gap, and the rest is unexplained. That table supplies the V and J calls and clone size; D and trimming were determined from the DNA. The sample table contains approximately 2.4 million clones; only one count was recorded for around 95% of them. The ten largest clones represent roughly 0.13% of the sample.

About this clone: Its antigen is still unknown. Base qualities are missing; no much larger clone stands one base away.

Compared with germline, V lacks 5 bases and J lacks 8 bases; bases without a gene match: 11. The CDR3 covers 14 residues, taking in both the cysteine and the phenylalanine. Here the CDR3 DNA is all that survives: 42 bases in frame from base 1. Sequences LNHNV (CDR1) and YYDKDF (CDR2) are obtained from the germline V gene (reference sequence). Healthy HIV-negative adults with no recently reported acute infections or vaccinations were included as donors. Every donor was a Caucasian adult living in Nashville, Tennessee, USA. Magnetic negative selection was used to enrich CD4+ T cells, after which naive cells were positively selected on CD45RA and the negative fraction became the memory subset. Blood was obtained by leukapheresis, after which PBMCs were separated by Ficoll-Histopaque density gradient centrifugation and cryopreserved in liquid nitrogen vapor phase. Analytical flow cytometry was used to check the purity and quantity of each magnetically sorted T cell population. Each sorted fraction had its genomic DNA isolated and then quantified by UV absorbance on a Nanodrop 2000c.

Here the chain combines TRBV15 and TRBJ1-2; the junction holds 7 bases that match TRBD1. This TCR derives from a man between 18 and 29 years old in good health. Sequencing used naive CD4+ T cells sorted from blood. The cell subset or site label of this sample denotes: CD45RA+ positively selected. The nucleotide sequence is TGTGCCACCAGCCGATCCCGGGACAGCCTCGGCTACACCTTC. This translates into CATSRSRDSLGYTF.